Here is one T cell receptor beta chain with its context. The specificity of this receptor is unknown. No per-base quality is available; no much larger clone lies one base away. This sample was taken from a study of blood T cell repertoires in COVID-19 (dated by TCRdb to 2018 to 2020). Regarding the complete study: The collaborator samples originated in the United States, Italy and Spain and spanned the acute and convalescent phases of COVID-19. The prospective study material was composed of cDNA or gDNA derived from T cells, B-cell-depleted T cells, or PBMCs. Subjects who had been exposed to COVID-19, were actively infected with it, or had recovered from it provided the deeply sampled blood TCRbeta repertoires that made up the dataset. The repertoires were made available in a free public database intended to serve as a resource for research on the immune response to SARS-CoV-2. Samples were obtained from the ongoing ImmuneRACE study (first 160 participants) and from 1,254 subjects provided by 6 global collaborators. Sample metadata almost always included a de-identified subject ID, COVID-19 status, age in years and sex. Where HLA class I and class II types were available, the types were taken from metadata supplied by the sample provider, not from assay-based typing.

Study-wide findings and limitations: The amount of clinical and demographic metadata varied by source and participant and was provided uncurated.

The CDR3, from cysteine to phenylalanine, totals 18 residues. The CDR3 DNA has 54 bases and is translated from base 1. The germline V gene specifies SGHTA as CDR1 and FQGNSA as CDR2. Trimmed from V: 2 bases; trimmed from J: 3 bases; junction bases lacking a gene match: 11. TCRbeta CDR3 regions were amplified from genomic DNA using the immunoSEQ Assay, a bias-controlled multiplex PCR. The study's processing was this. The number of nucleated cells in each sample was estimated from the amplification of reference gene primers within the assay. To quantify the absolute abundance of each unique TCRbeta CDR3 rearrangement, sequence reads were collapsed and filtered. For each sample, productive Simpson clonality was calculated as the square root of Simpson's diversity index across productive rearrangements. Drawn from immuneACCESS, this table holds only the in-frame rearrangements with V and J called that TCRdb kept. Clones are partly lost; checked studies trace under half to an unresolved V gene and leave the rest unexplained. Clone size and the V and J calls come from that table; the DNA yielded D and trimming. The sample contains about 170,000 clones, 80% to 85% of them found a single time. Approximately 2.4% of the sample is taken by the ten largest.

Whole blood was collected in K2EDTA tubes by collaborating institutions according to the institutions' own protocols. Collaborator samples were shipped for TCRbeta analysis as frozen whole blood, isolated PBMCs, or DNA extracted from either sample type. The source is a human donor with acute or convalescent COVID-19. The donor label of this sample is uncertain. What was sequenced was peripheral blood. The chain is made from TRBV7-2 and TRBJ2-1, and 9 bases in between align with TRBD2. The DNA reads as follows: TGTGCCAGCAGCTTACCGACCTGGGCTAGCGGGGTCTACAATGAGCAGTTCTTC. Its translation is CASSLPTWASGVYNEQFF.